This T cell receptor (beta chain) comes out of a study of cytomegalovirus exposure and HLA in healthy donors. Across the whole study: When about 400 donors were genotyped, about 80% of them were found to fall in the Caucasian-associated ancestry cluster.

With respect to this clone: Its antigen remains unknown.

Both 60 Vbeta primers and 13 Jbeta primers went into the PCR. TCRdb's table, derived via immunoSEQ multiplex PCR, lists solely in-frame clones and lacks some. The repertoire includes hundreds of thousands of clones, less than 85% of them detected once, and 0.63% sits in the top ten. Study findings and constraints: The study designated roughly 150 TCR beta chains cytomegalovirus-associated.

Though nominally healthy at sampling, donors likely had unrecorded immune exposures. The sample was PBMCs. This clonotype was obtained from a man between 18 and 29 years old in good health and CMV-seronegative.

CDR3 region: CASTRGNIQYF. CDR3 nucleotides: TGTGCCAGCACGCGGGGGAACATTCAGTACTTC. The rearrangement joins TRBV2 to TRBJ2-4, with TRBD2 identical over 7 bases. The CDR3 covers 11 residues. Germline V gene sequence: CDR1 SNHLY, CDR2 FYNNEI. V lost 7 bases and J lost 7; bases outside the gene matches: 1. Drawing the rest from reference TRBV2 and TRBJ2-4, the complete variable domain is EPEVTQTPSHQVTQMGQEVILRCVPISNHLYFYWYRQILGQKVEFLVSFYNNEISEKSEIFDDQFSVERPDGSNFTLKIRSTKLEDSAMYFCASTRGNIQYFGAGTRLSVL.